These T cell receptor beta chains were read from a single sample in a study of radiotherapy plus CTLA-4 blockade in lung cancer. Only in-frame clones appear in the TCRdb table, and some are missing; sequencing was by immunoSEQ multiplex PCR. The sample contains over 100,000 clones, approximately 90% of which appear only once. Sequencing used peripheral blood, obtained from a patient treated with radiotherapy plus ipilimumab. These receptors originate from a human donor with non-small cell lung cancer that progressed on radiotherapy plus ipilimumab. Both conserved end residues are trimmed from each CDR3.

J	V	CDR3
TRBJ2-4	TRBV4-2	ASSQETSGRALRY
TRBJ1-2	TRBV30	AWRDTHLFSGYT
TRBJ1-2	TRBV27	ASSWGQVGYGYT
TRBJ2-7	TRBV19	ASSRAGLAFEQY
TRBJ1-1	TRBV15	ATSRDRGLGEAF
TRBJ1-4	TRBV7-9	ASSWTGGASANEKLF
TRBJ1-1	TRBV6-5	ASSYGTSSEGAF
TRBJ2-7	TRBV2	ASSFTSGISYEQY
TRBJ2-5	TRBV10-3	AISESTSGQKTQY
TRBJ2-1	TRBV11-3	ASSLVLASGNNEQF
TRBJ2-2	TRBV9	ASSPLSSGVTGELF
TRBJ2-6	TRBV29-1	SATSRDSLVLT
TRBJ1-4	TRBV10-3	ASSTGTGGVNEKLF
TRBJ1-5	TRBV10-2	ASSEGDQPQH
TRBJ2-3	TRBV11-2	ASSPALAGVSDTQY
TRBJ2-5	TRBV2	ASSEGGAGVETQY
TRBJ1-1	TRBV19	ASSIGGAGVYTEAF
TRBJ2-1	TRBV4-1	ASSQDRGGPYNEQF
-	TRBV6-5	ASSYSASEHYEQY
TRBJ2-3	TRBV6-1	ASAGQITDTQY
TRBJ2-1	TRBV27	ASRKSGSYNEQF